The next 2 T cell receptor beta chains were all read from a single sample in a study of response to subunit inactivated influenza vaccine. Each CDR3 protein is one row after TCRdb ran MiXCR on the RT-PCR reads. There are more than 700,000 distinct CDR3 sequences in the sample; 21% occur only once, and roughly 10% lies in the top ten. The sample was PBMCs from blood, taken roughly 5 days after vaccination. These receptors all come from a man in his fifties who received an inactivated influenza vaccine.

The chain links TRBV21-1 to TRBJ2-7; the table's D call TRBD2 went unverified against the DNA. TRBV21-1 constitutes a pseudogene. CDR3 length: 15 amino acids. The CDR3 loop reads CASNPVAGGPDEQYF. In DNA form, the CDR3 reads TGTGCCAGCAACCCGGTAGCGGGAGGGCCGGACGAGCAGTACTTC.

This clonotype was counted between two and nine times. The chain carries TRBV20-1 and TRBJ2-3; 9 bases align to TRBD1. Germline V gene lookup returns CDR1 DFQATT and CDR2 SNEGSKA (reference sequence). This CDR3 contains 16 residues. Trimming cost V 4 bases and J 2 bases; bases outside gene matches: 10. CDR3 sequence reads: CSATNPGTGHTDTQYF. In nucleotides, the CDR3 is TGCAGTGCTACGAACCCCGGGACAGGGCACACAGATACGCAGTATTTT.